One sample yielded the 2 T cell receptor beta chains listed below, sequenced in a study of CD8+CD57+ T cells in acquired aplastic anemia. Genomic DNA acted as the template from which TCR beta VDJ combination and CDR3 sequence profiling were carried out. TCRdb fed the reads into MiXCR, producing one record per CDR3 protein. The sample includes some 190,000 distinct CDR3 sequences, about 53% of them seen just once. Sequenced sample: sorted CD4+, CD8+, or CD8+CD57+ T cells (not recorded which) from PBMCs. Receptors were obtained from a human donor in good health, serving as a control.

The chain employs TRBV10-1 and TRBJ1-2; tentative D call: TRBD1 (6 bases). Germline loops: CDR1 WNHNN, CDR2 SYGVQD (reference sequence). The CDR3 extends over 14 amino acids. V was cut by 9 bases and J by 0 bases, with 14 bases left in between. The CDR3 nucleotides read TGCGCCAGTACCCTAGACAGGTCTAACTATGGCTACACCTTC. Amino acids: CASTLDRSNYGYTF.

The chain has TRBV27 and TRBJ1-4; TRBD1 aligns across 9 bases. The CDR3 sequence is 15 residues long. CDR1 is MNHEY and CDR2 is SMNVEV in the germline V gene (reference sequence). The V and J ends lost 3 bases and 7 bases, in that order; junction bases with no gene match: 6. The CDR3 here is CASSFTGGDGEKLFF. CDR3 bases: TGTGCCAGCAGTTTTACAGGGGGCGACGGTGAAAAACTGTTTTTT.